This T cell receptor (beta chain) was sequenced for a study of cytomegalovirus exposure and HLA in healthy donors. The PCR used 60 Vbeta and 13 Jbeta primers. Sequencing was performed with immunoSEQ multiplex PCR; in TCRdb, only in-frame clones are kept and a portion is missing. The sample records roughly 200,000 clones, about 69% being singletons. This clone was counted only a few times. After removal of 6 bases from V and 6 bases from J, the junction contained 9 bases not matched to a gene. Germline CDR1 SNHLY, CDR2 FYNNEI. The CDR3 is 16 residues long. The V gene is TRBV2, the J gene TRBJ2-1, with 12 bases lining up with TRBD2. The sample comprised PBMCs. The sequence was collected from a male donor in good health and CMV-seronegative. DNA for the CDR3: TGTGCCAGCAGGGAGACTAGCGGGAGCCCCATCAATGAGCAGTTCTTC. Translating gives CASRETSGSPINEQFF.